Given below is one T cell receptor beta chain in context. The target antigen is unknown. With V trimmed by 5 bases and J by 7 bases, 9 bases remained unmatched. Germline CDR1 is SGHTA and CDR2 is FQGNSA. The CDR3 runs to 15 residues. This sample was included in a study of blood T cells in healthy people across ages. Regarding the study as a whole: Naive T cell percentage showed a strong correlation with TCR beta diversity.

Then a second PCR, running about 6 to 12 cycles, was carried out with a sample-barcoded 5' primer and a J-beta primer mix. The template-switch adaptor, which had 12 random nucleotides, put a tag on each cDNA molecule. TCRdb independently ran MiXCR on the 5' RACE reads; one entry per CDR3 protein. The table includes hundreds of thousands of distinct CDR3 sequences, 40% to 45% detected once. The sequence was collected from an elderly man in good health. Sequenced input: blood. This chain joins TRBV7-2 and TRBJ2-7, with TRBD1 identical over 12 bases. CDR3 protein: CASSGPGQGAREQYF. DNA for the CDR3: TGTGCCAGCAGCGGACCGGGACAGGGGGCTCGTGAGCAGTACTTC.